These 13 T cell receptor beta chains originate from one sample sequenced in a study of blood T cell repertoires in COVID-19. Clones were read by immunoSEQ multiplex PCR, and TCRdb kept only the in-frame ones, dropping some. The table records 100,000 to 150,000 clones, about 91% of them present only once. The sample consisted of peripheral blood. These receptors were taken from a man over 45 with acute or convalescent COVID-19.

The CDR3 reads CASSLAGSEGQYF. The CDR3 nucleotides read TGTGCCAGCAGCCTTGCCGGGAGTGAGGGCCAGTACTTC. The chain is built from TRBV7-9 and TRBJ2-5, with D tentatively TRBD2 (6 bases). Trimming removed 5 bases at V and 10 bases at J, with 17 bases between. The CDR3 consists of 13 residues. CDR1 SEHNR and CDR2 FQNEAQ come from the germline V gene (reference sequence).

Comments on this clone: The sample carries other DNA sequences with the same CDR3. The chain uses TRBV19 and TRBJ2-1; 7 bases map to TRBD1. Germline V CDR1 and CDR2: LNHDA, SQIVND (reference sequence). Trimming took 7 bases from V and 3 from J; bases not matched to a gene: 6. CDR3 length equals 14 residues. The CDR3 DNA reads TGTGCCAGTACCCCGGGGACAGTCTACAATGAGCAGTTCTTC. Amino acid sequence: CASTPGTVYNEQFF.

The chain carries TRBV5-4 and TRBJ1-6; the match to TRBD1 covers 12 bases. Unmatched junction bases numbered 12, after V lost 4 bases and J lost 13 bases. Per germline, CDR1 SGHNT and CDR2 YYREEE (reference sequence). The CDR3 contains 16 residues. In DNA form, the CDR3 reads TGTGCCAGCAGCCCGGGACAGGGGGCGATTAAGTCTCCCCTCCACTTT. This sequence encodes CASSPGQGAIKSPLHF.

The CDR3 DNA follows: TGTGCCTTGGAGCCCAGGGAATACGCAACTAATGAAAAACTGTTTTTT. It encodes CALEPREYATNEKLFF. The rearrangement joins TRBV30 to TRBJ1-4, with a weak D call TRBD1 (5 bases). V lost 7 bases, J lost 0 bases, and 18 bases lay in between. The V gene's germline CDR1 is GTSNPN and CDR2 SVGIG (reference sequence). The CDR3 is 16 amino acids.

The chain employs TRBV7-9 and TRBJ2-7; 7 nucleotides match TRBD1. In germline, CDR1 is SEHNR, CDR2 FQNEAQ (reference sequence). The length of the CDR3 is 14 residues. V trimming: 4 bases; J trimming: 5 bases; junction bases outside the gene matches: 8. CDR3 loop: CASSSEGQRHEQYF. The CDR3 DNA sequence: TGTGCCAGCAGCTCCGAGGGACAGAGACACGAGCAGTACTTC. Complete variable domain (other parts from reference TRBV7-9 and TRBJ2-7): DTGVSQNPRHKITKRGQNVTFRCDPISEHNRLYWYRQTLGQGPEFLTYFQNEAQLEKSRLLSDRFSAERPKGSFSTLEIQRTEQGDSAMYLCASSSEGQRHEQYFGPGTRLTVT.

J is TRBJ2-5 and V is TRBV10-3; 13 nucleotides agree with TRBD2. Trimming removed 0 bases from V and 4 bases from J; junction bases left unmatched: 11. Germline V CDR1 and CDR2: ENHRY, SYGVKD. CDR3 size: 19 residues. The CDR3 loop is CAISESGTSGEVFSETQYF. DNA of the CDR3: TGTGCCATCAGTGAGTCAGGGACTAGCGGGGAAGTTTTTTCAGAGACCCAGTACTTC.

The chain is built from TRBV29-1 and TRBJ2-7; 7 bases align to TRBD1. Germline V gene sequence: CDR1 SQVTM, CDR2 ANQGSEA. This CDR3 contains 12 residues. V lost 1 base, J lost 6 bases, and 3 bases stayed unmatched. CDR3 DNA sequence: TGCAGCGTTGAAGTTGGACAGGTCGAGCAGTACTTC. Translating gives CSVEVGQVEQYF.

The chain has TRBV19 and TRBJ1-6; possible D gene TRBD1, 5 bases. CDR3 length: 13 residues. V shed 9 bases and J shed 8 bases, with 14 bases lying between them. Germline lookup yields CDR1 LNHDA and CDR2 SQIVND (reference sequence). The DNA for the CDR3 is TGTGCCAGCTCCCCCAGGGTTGATTCACCCCTCCACTTT. It yields the protein CASSPRVDSPLHF.

The chain links TRBV5-1 to TRBJ2-2; perhaps TRBD1 as D (6 bases). This CDR3 comprises 13 residues. CDR1 SGHRS and CDR2 YFSETQ come from the germline V gene. V was shortened by 4 bases and J by 5 bases, with 9 bases between the two germline ends. CDR3 sequence: CASSPQGTGELFF. The CDR3 nucleotides are TGCGCCAGCAGCCCACAGGGAACCGGGGAGCTGTTTTTT.

This chain uses TRBV4-1 with TRBJ1-2; D gene unclear. The CDR3 runs 13 residues. Germline-derived CDR1 and CDR2 are MGHRA and YSYEKL. V lost 6 bases and J 4 bases, leaving 12 bases between the germline ends. CDR3 amino acids: CASSDLGSYGYTF. The CDR3 coding sequence is TGCGCCAGCAGTGATCTGGGCTCCTATGGCTACACCTTC.

The V call is TRBV27, the J call TRBJ1-2; a weak D match, TRBD1 (6 bases). The V gene's germline CDR1 is MNHEY and CDR2 SMNVEV (reference sequence). Trimming left V 8 bases short and J 4 bases short, with 17 bases between. The CDR3 is 14 residues long. The CDR3 sequence: CASGSPQGTYGYTF. CDR3 sequence (DNA): TGTGCCAGCGGCTCCCCACAGGGCACCTATGGCTACACCTTC.

The chain links TRBV28 to TRBJ1-1; 7 nucleotides agree with TRBD1. This CDR3 has 14 residues. Germline assignment: CDR1 MDHEN and CDR2 SYDVKM. With 8 bases clipped from V and 6 bases from J, the junction kept 12 bases outside the gene matches. The chain's CDR3 is CASVPGRGQSEAFF. As DNA, the CDR3 is TGTGCCAGCGTACCCGGGAGGGGGCAATCTGAAGCTTTCTTT.

A single count supports this clone. The chain has TRBV3-1 (or the pseudogene TRBV3-2) and TRBJ1-2; 12 nucleotides match TRBD1. In germline, CDR1 is LGHDT, CDR2 YNNKEL (reference sequence). The CDR3 runs to 15 residues. With V trimmed by 3 bases and J by 4 bases, 3 bases remained unmatched. The CDR3 DNA reads as TGTGCCAGCAGCCAGGGACAGGGGGCTTTCTATGGCTACACCTTC. This gives the protein CASSQGQGAFYGYTF.